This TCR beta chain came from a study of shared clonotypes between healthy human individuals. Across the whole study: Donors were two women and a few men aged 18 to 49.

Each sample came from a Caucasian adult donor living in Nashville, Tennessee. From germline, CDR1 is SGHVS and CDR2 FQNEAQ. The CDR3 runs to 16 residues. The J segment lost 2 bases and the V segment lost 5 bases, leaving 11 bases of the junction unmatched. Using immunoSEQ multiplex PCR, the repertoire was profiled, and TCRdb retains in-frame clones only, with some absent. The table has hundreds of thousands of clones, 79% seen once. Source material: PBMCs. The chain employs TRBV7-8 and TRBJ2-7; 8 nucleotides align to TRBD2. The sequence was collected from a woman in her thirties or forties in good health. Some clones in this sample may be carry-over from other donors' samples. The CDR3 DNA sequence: TGTGCCAGCAGCCTTAAGCCGACTAGCGCGACCTACGAGCAGTACTTC. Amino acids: CASSLKPTSATYEQYF.